Included here is one T cell receptor (beta chain) sequence, with context. Its antigen is currently unknown. Trimming took off 0 bases at V and 1 base at J, with 14 bases between the two ends. The CDR3 covers 17 residues. Germline V gene lookup returns CDR1 SGHNT and CDR2 YYREEE (reference sequence). This record comes from a study of blood T cells in healthy people across ages. Study-level points and caveats: Roughly linearly, TCR beta diversity per million T cells fell as age increased. Those diversity estimates obtained from one million T cells were thought to be underestimates. More naive CD4+ cells and higher diversity were found in long-lived than in aged donors.

The authors ran a second PCR of 7 to 11 cycles using a sample-barcoded 5' primer and a J-beta primer mix. Any given sample supplied a minimum of 3 million CDR3-containing paired-end reads. One entry per CDR3 protein, called by TCRdb with MiXCR from the 5' RACE reads. The sample consists of some 1.5 million distinct CDR3 sequences, about 42% of them appearing once. This TCR was recovered from a woman aged 18 to 35 in good health. What was sequenced was blood. V and J are TRBV5-4 and TRBJ1-5, with unresolved D. The DNA of the CDR3 is TGTGCCAGCAGCTTGGTTCCCCGAAAGATAAGCAATCAGCCCCAGCATTTT. Amino acid sequence: CASSLVPRKISNQPQHF.